Shown below are 13 T cell receptor beta chains from a single sample sequenced in a study of graft-versus-host responses after intestinal transplantation (dated by TCRdb to about 2021). The time point label corresponds to: cells obtained before transplantation from donor or recipient. These TCRs are of unknown antigen specificity. The library was prepared using the immunoSEQ multiplex PCR assay. TCRdb re-hosts the immuneACCESS table, in-frame sequences only. Its copies lack some clones; in the studies checked, an unresolved V gene accounts for under half of them, and the cause for the rest is not known. This sample has 95,000 to 150,000 clones in its table, and over 85% of those were observed once. The leading ten clones occupy more than 0.1% of the sample. The source material was unstimulated CD4+ T cells sorted from spleen or lymph node cells, sampled before intestinal transplant. These receptors were obtained from a human donor who received an intestinal transplant.

The V and J genes are TRBV30 and TRBJ1-2; D is possibly TRBD1 (5 bases). The V gene lost 0 bases and the J gene lost 3 bases, with 8 bases spanning the gap. This CDR3 is built from 13 residues. The germline CDR1 and CDR2 sequences are GTSNPN and SVGIG (reference sequence). This CDR3 reads CAWSVGDYYGYTF. CDR3 nucleotides: TGTGCCTGGAGTGTGGGGGATTACTATGGCTACACCTTC.

This chain connects TRBV5-8 to TRBJ1-1; D not resolved. The V end was cut by 0 bases, the J end by 4 bases, with 4 bases between. The germline gives CDR1 SGHTS, CDR2 YDEGEE. This CDR3 is 12 amino acids long. Here the CDR3 reads CASSLATTEAFF. The CDR3 nucleotides are TGTGCCAGCAGCTTGGCCACCACTGAAGCTTTCTTT.

The chain is built from TRBV10-2 and TRBJ2-2, with 7 bases identical to TRBD2. This CDR3 spans 16 amino acids. V gave up 3 bases and J gave up 6 bases; unmatched junction bases: 10. The germline gives CDR1 WSHSY, CDR2 SAAADI. Here the CDR3 reads CASSDVGGSSSGELFF. Here the CDR3 DNA reads TGCGCCAGCAGTGACGTGGGCGGGAGCTCGTCCGGGGAGCTGTTTTTT.

The V gene is TRBV4-2, the J gene TRBJ2-7; TRBD2 matches at 7 bases. V lost 1 base and J lost 0; bases outside the gene matches: 3. Germline loops: CDR1 LGHNA, CDR2 YNFKEQ. The CDR3 consists of 15 residues. The DNA of the CDR3 is TGTGCCAGCAGCCAAGGTAGCGGGTCCTCCTACGAGCAGTACTTC. Amino acids: CASSQGSGSSYEQYF.

This clone was found once. The chain carries TRBV6-5 and TRBJ2-3, with TRBD1 matching over 9 bases. CDR3 length equals 14 residues. CDR1 and CDR2 (germline): MNHEY, SVGAGI. V trimming: 6 bases; J trimming: 5 bases; junction bases outside the gene matches: 6. CDR3 amino acids: CASRRTGAIDTQYF. In nucleotides, the CDR3 is TGTGCCAGCAGACGGACAGGGGCGATAGATACGCAGTATTTT.

V usage is TRBV11-2 and J usage is TRBJ2-1; 11 nucleotides agree with TRBD2. The CDR3 length is 15 residues. V dropped 3 bases and J dropped 7; count of bases not matched to a gene: 5. Germline CDR1 is SGHAT and CDR2 is FQNNGV. The CDR3: CASSLTSGVWNEQFF. The CDR3 coding sequence is TGTGCCAGCAGCTTGACTAGCGGGGTTTGGAATGAGCAGTTCTTC. Full variable domain (rest looked up from reference TRBV11-2 and TRBJ2-1): EAGVAQSPRYKIIEKRQSVAFWCNPISGHATLYWYQQILGQGPKLLIQFQNNGVVDDSQLPKDRFSAERLKGVDSTLKIQPAKLEDSAVYLCASSLTSGVWNEQFFGPGTRLTVL.

The chain couples TRBV6-5 to TRBJ1-5; weak D call: TRBD1 (5 bases). Germline V CDR1 and CDR2: MNHEY, SVGAGI. The CDR3 runs 15 residues. The V end was cut by 5 bases, the J end by 2 bases, with 13 bases between. The CDR3 spells CASSKGRDGNQPQHF. As DNA, the CDR3 is TGTGCCAGCAGTAAAGGCAGGGACGGCAATCAGCCCCAGCATTTT.

The V call is TRBV19, the J call TRBJ2-2; 7 bases are a match to TRBD1. The ends lost 3 bases at V and 0 bases at J; junction bases unmatched: 4. The germline gives CDR1 LNHDA, CDR2 SQIVND (reference sequence). The length of the CDR3 is 16 residues. DNA of the CDR3: TGTGCCAGTAGTATCCGGGACAGCTCGAACACCGGGGAGCTGTTTTTT. Amino acid sequence: CASSIRDSSNTGELFF. Drawing the rest from reference TRBV19 and TRBJ2-2, the complete variable domain is DGGITQSPKYLFRKEGQNVTLSCEQNLNHDAMYWYRQDPGQGLRLIYYSQIVNDFQKGDIAEGYSVSREKKESFPLTVTSAQKNPTAFYLCASSIRDSSNTGELFFGEGSRLTVL.

The J gene is TRBJ2-3, the V gene TRBV10-3, with TRBD2 identical over 8 bases. The V segment lost 0 bases and the J segment 5 bases; nucleotides outside the gene matches: 7. The CDR3 is made up of 16 amino acids. The germline V gene encodes CDR1 ENHRY and CDR2 SYGVKD. The CDR3, as DNA: TGTGCCATCAGTGAGTCACCCGGGACTAGTCAAGATACGCAGTATTTT. Protein: CAISESPGTSQDTQYF.

Regarding this clone: The sample has other DNA sequences that encode this CDR3 too. The chain has TRBV5-6 and TRBJ1-3; D gene ambiguous. Per the germline V gene, CDR1 is SGHDT and CDR2 is YYEEEE. The V gene lost 4 bases and the J gene lost 0 bases, with 2 bases spanning the gap. The CDR3 runs to 12 residues. The CDR3 DNA reads TGTGCCAGCAGCCTCTCTGGAAACACCATATATTTT. This gives the protein CASSLSGNTIYF.

The rearrangement joins TRBV2 to TRBJ2-5, with a possible D match to TRBD2 (6 bases). This CDR3 has 14 residues. V was clipped by 9 bases and J by 5 bases, with 19 bases between them. Germline V gives CDR1 SNHLY, CDR2 FYNNEI. The CDR3 DNA follows: TGTGCCAGTCAACTGCCGGGGGTTCTCGAGACCCAGTACTTC. This codes for CASQLPGVLETQYF.

This clone was observed once. The chain carries TRBV15 and TRBJ2-3; the match to TRBD2 covers 7 bases. V dropped 4 bases and J dropped 2; count of bases not matched to a gene: 3. This CDR3 region has 14 residues. Germline V gene sequence: CDR1 LNHNV, CDR2 YYDKDF (reference sequence). DNA of the CDR3: TGTGCCACCAGCATGGGGGGGTTCACAGATACGCAGTATTTT. Its protein product is CATSMGGFTDTQYF.

This chain links TRBV15 with TRBJ2-1; 7 bases fit TRBD1. Trimming cost V 1 base and J 3 bases; bases outside gene matches: 3. Germline lookup yields CDR1 LNHNV and CDR2 YYDKDF (reference sequence). CDR3 length: 15 residues. CDR3 in amino acids: CATSRVGTDYNEQFF. CDR3 DNA sequence: TGTGCCACCAGCAGAGTGGGGACAGACTACAATGAGCAGTTCTTC.